The 14 T cell receptor beta chains below all came from one sample that was sequenced in a study of prognosis after radiotherapy for stage I lung cancer (dated by TCRdb to about 2021). Sequencing instrument: Illumina HiSeq 3000. Two rounds of multiplex PCR were performed to amplify the TCR beta CDR3 region from genomic DNA. The first PCR round used primers specific to each TRBV and TRBJ gene, with sequences filed in Chinese patent CN105087789A. TCRdb handled the public reads itself, with Q25 trimming in fastp and clone calling in MiXCR, and kept productive beta chains. Here each entry gathers all rows of one CDR3 protein and keeps the most common genes and DNA. This sample gives about 27,000 distinct CDR3 sequences in total; approximately 44% of them show up just once. Approximately 15% of the sample rests with the top ten. The sequencing here drew on PBMCs, taken before or after stereotactic body radiation therapy (not recorded which). All receptors derive from a donor aged 50 or older with non-small cell lung cancer.

As concerns this clonotype: One end of the junction varies from germline; a read error may be responsible. The chain is built from TRBV6-1 and TRBJ1-5; no reliable D call. CDR1 is MNHNS, CDR2 SASEGT, per germline. CDR3 length: 15 amino acids. The CDR3 nucleotides read TGTGCCAGCAGTGATGGTACCTGGCGCAATCATCCCCAGCATTTT. Translating gives CASSDGTWRNHPQHF.

Comment on this clonotype: A clone one base away is much larger, so this may be a read error. The chain joins TRBV7-2 to TRBJ1-4, with D unresolved. Germline lookup yields CDR1 SGHTA and CDR2 FQGNSA. The CDR3 spans 14 residues. V dropped 2 bases and J dropped 7 bases, with 11 bases sitting between them. The CDR3 DNA sequence: TGTGCCAGCAGCTTACCCATGGCGGGTGAAAAACTGTTTTTT. It encodes CASSLPMAGEKLFF.

This clonotype occurred many times. The chain employs TRBV20-1 and TRBJ2-7; 8 nucleotides match TRBD2. The V gene's germline CDR1 is DFQATT and CDR2 SNEGSKA (reference sequence). This CDR3 is built from 14 residues. With V trimmed by 0 bases and J by 4 bases, 5 bases remained unmatched. The CDR3 protein is CSARDKRLAYEQYF. The CDR3 region has the DNA TGCAGTGCTAGAGATAAGAGACTAGCGTACGAGCAGTACTTC.

J is TRBJ1-2 and V is TRBV7-2; no firm D call. This CDR3 contains 13 residues. Looked up from germline, CDR1 is SGHTA and CDR2 is FQGNSA. The germline V and J ends were trimmed by 1 base and 7 bases, with 10 bases remaining between them. CDR3 nucleotide sequence: TGTGCCAGCAGCTTAGTTGCCCAAATTGGCTACACCTTC. This encodes CASSLVAQIGYTF.

This chain connects TRBV27 to TRBJ2-1; D is uncertain. The V end lost 3 bases, the J end lost 0 bases, and 6 bases lay between the germline ends. CDR3 length: 14 residues. Germline CDR1 is MNHEY and CDR2 is SMNVEV (reference sequence). The CDR3 region has the DNA TGTGCCAGCAGTTTGGAGAGCTCCTACAATGAGCAGTTCTTC. Its translation: CASSLESSYNEQFF.

This sequence joins TRBV11-2 and TRBJ2-2, with D possibly being TRBD1 (6 bases). Looked up from germline, CDR1 is SGHAT and CDR2 is FQNNGV. The germline V and J ends were trimmed by 5 bases and 5 bases, with 9 bases remaining between them. CDR3 length: 13 residues. CDR3 bases: TGTGCCAGCAGCCCCCAGGGGACCGGGGAGCTGTTTTTT. Translation gives CASSPQGTGELFF. The full variable domain, with the rest looked up from reference TRBV11-2 and TRBJ2-2, is EAGVAQSPRYKIIEKRQSVAFWCNPISGHATLYWYQQILGQGPKLLIQFQNNGVVDDSQLPKDRFSAERLKGVDSTLKIQPAKLEDSAVYLCASSPQGTGELFFGEGSRLTVL.

As to this clonotype: A read error likely explains this, since a far larger clone differs by one base. The CDR3 DNA follows: TGTGCCAGCAAACTAGGCCCCACCTACAATGAGCAGTTCTTC. Translating gives CASKLGPTYNEQFF. The chain is built from TRBV6-4 and TRBJ2-1, with D tentatively TRBD2 (5 bases). The V end was cut by 7 bases, the J end by 2 bases, with 12 bases between. Germline-derived CDR1 and CDR2 are MRHNA and SNTAGT. The CDR3 has 14 residues.

In the case of this clonotype: Compared with germline, one end of the junction differs, possibly owing to a read error. V usage is TRBV28 and J usage is TRBJ1-6; TRBD1 is a possible D gene (6 bases). Germline CDR1 is MDHEN and CDR2 is SYDVKM. The CDR3 length is 15 residues. CDR3 coding DNA: TGTGCCAGCAGTTTGAAAGGACAGAGGACTTCACACCTCCACTTT. Amino acids: CASSLKGQRTSHLHF.

The chain combines TRBV28 with TRBJ1-5; D perhaps matches TRBD1 (5 bases). The CDR3 contains 16 residues. With 6 bases removed from V and 3 bases from J, the gap between germline ends came to 18 bases. Germline CDR1 and CDR2: MDHEN and SYDVKM. This chain's CDR3 is CASRYGPGGDNQPQHF. The CDR3 region has the DNA TGTGCCAGCAGGTATGGTCCTGGGGGGGACAATCAGCCCCAGCATTTT.

There are many counts of this clonotype. The rearrangement links TRBV9 to TRBJ2-2, with D hard to call. The V end was cut by 2 bases, the J end by 3 bases, with 11 bases between. Germline CDR1 and CDR2: SGDLS and YYNGEE. CDR3 length equals 15 residues. CDR3 coding DNA: TGTGCCAGCAGCGTTGGGCGGCCTGACACCGGGGAGCTGTTTTTT. Encoded protein: CASSVGRPDTGELFF.

Concerning this clonotype itself: One end of the junction does not line up with germline, which may come from a read error. This sequence joins TRBV7-3 and TRBJ2-1; 8 bases are shared with TRBD2. Germline CDR1 and CDR2: SGHTA and FQGTGA. CDR3 length: 13 amino acids. CDR3 nucleotides: TGTTCCAGCAGCCAAGGACTAGCTGTTGAGCAGTTCTTC. Translated: CSSSQGLAVEQFF.

V gene TRBV7-2 combines with J gene TRBJ1-2; TRBD1 matches 11 bases. There are 14 residues in the CDR3. The germline V gene encodes CDR1 SGHTA and CDR2 FQGNSA. Unmatched junction bases numbered 3, after V lost 5 bases and J lost 4 bases. In DNA form, the CDR3 reads TGTGCCAGCAGCAGGGGACAGGGGGTCTATGGCTACACCTTC. Translation: CASSRGQGVYGYTF.

The chain couples TRBV28 to TRBJ2-2; a possible D gene is TRBD1 (6 bases). Trimming took 6 bases from V and 10 from J, leaving 9 bases between them. This CDR3 spans 11 amino acids. Per the germline V gene, CDR1 is MDHEN and CDR2 is SYDVKM. The CDR3 bases are TGTGCCAGCAGGGGGGCGGTGGAGCTGTTTTTT. It encodes CASRGAVELFF.

This chain uses TRBV6-1 with TRBJ2-2; a possible D gene is TRBD1 (6 bases). The CDR3 has 14 residues. V dropped 8 bases and J dropped 3 bases, with 13 bases sitting between them. The germline CDR1 and CDR2 sequences are MNHNS and SASEGT. The CDR3 loop reads CASLGQPYTGELFF. The CDR3 DNA is TGTGCCAGCCTAGGACAGCCTTACACCGGGGAGCTGTTTTTT.